A selection of T cell receptor beta chains follows, all from one sample in a study of T cells after posttransplantation cyclophosphamide. The protocol was immunoSEQ multiplex PCR, while the TCRdb copy is restricted to in-frame clones and leaves out a portion. The data show approximately 26,000 clones, with none appearing a single time. Source material: PBMCs. Receptors originate from a woman in her 50s in good health, CMV-negative, and a related stem cell transplant donor. Both conserved end residues are part of each CDR3. The D gene is left open where the match is weak. Size is omitted from some rows. Given values are once, few, many or a class for expanded clones.

J gene: TRBJ2-7; clone size: many; D gene: -; V gene: TRBV5-4; CDR3 protein: CASSPRTVLGEQYF; CDR3 DNA: TGTGCCAGCAGCCCCCGGACAGTCCTAGGCGAGCAGTACTTC
J gene: TRBJ2-3; clone size: many; D gene: TRBD2; V gene: TRBV7-2; CDR3 protein: CASSPFTGGVGTDTQYF; CDR3 DNA: TGTGCCAGCAGCCCCTTTACGGGGGGGGTCGGCACAGATACGCAGTATTTT
J gene: TRBJ1-1; clone size: many; D gene: TRBD1; V gene: TRBV7-9; CDR3 protein: CASSLAKQGIMGITEAFF; CDR3 DNA: TGTGCCAGCAGCTTAGCGAAACAGGGGATTATGGGGATCACTGAAGCTTTCTTT
J gene: TRBJ1-5; clone size: many; D gene: -; V gene: TRBV5-8; CDR3 protein: CASGGYSNQPQHF; CDR3 DNA: TGTGCCAGCGGCGGGTATAGCAATCAGCCCCAGCATTTT
J gene: TRBJ1-2; clone size: many; D gene: TRBD1; V gene: TRBV19; CDR3 protein: CASSIKGGNYGYTF; CDR3 DNA: TGTGCCAGTAGTATCAAAGGGGGCAACTATGGCTACACCTTC
J gene: TRBJ2-6; clone size: many; D gene: -; V gene: TRBV15; CDR3 protein: CATSTRSGANVLTF; CDR3 DNA: TGTGCCACCAGCACCCGCTCTGGGGCCAACGTCCTGACTTTC
J gene: TRBJ2-3; clone size: many; D gene: TRBD1; V gene: TRBV6-1; CDR3 protein: CASSAGTGGADTQYF; CDR3 DNA: TGTGCCAGCAGTGCCGGGACAGGGGGCGCAGATACGCAGTATTTT
J gene: TRBJ1-2; clone size: many; D gene: -; V gene: TRBV4-3; CDR3 protein: CASSQAPRYGYTF; CDR3 DNA: TGCGCCAGCAGCCAAGCCCCGCGGTACGGCTACACCTTC
J gene: TRBJ2-3; clone size: many; D gene: -; V gene: TRBV11-2; CDR3 protein: CASSDTQRPTDTQYF; CDR3 DNA: TGTGCCAGCAGCGACACACAGCGGCCCACAGATACGCAGTATTTT
J gene: TRBJ2-5; clone size: many; D gene: -; V gene: TRBV28; CDR3 protein: CASSLSGSPGETQYF; CDR3 DNA: TGTGCCAGCAGTTTGTCGGGGTCCCCCGGGGAGACCCAGTACTTC
J gene: TRBJ2-2; clone size: many; D gene: -; V gene: TRBV7-2; CDR3 protein: CASRAGRTGELFF; CDR3 DNA: TGTGCCAGCAGAGCAGGGCGCACCGGGGAGCTGTTTTTT
J gene: TRBJ1-2; clone size: many; D gene: TRBD1; V gene: TRBV27; CDR3 protein: CASSPQSDRGGYTF; CDR3 DNA: TGTGCCAGCAGTCCCCAATCCGACAGGGGGGGCTACACCTTC
J gene: TRBJ2-1; clone size: many; D gene: TRBD2; V gene: TRBV13; CDR3 protein: CASSQRTRSNEQFF; CDR3 DNA: TGTGCCAGCAGCCAAAGGACTAGATCCAATGAGCAGTTCTTC
J gene: TRBJ1-5; clone size: many; D gene: TRBD1; V gene: TRBV28; CDR3 protein: CASSPRTGQNQPQHF; CDR3 DNA: TGTGCCAGCAGTCCCCGGACAGGGCAAAATCAGCCCCAGCATTTT
J gene: TRBJ1-5; clone size: many; D gene: -; V gene: TRBV7-2; CDR3 protein: CASSSRGNQQPQHF; CDR3 DNA: TGTGCCAGCAGCTCACGGGGAAATCAACAGCCCCAGCATTTT
J gene: TRBJ2-5; clone size: many; D gene: TRBD1; V gene: TRBV2; CDR3 protein: CASRVGTGRQETQYF; CDR3 DNA: TGTGCCAGCAGGGTGGGGACAGGTCGACAAGAGACCCAGTACTTC
J gene: TRBJ2-7; clone size: many; D gene: -; V gene: TRBV28; CDR3 protein: CASSWIPGSYSYEQYF; CDR3 DNA: TGTGCCAGCAGTTGGATCCCCGGGTCTTACTCCTACGAGCAGTACTTC
J gene: TRBJ1-5; clone size: many; D gene: -; V gene: TRBV28; CDR3 protein: CASTTLGLYQPQHF; CDR3 DNA: TGTGCCAGCACCACCCTGGGGCTCTATCAGCCCCAGCATTTT
J gene: TRBJ2-6; clone size: medium-sized; D gene: -; V gene: TRBV5-1; CDR3 protein: CASSPRPGVANVLTF; CDR3 DNA: TGCGCCAGCAGCCCCCGTCCGGGGGTGGCCAACGTCCTGACTTTC
J gene: TRBJ1-6; clone size: -; D gene: TRBD1; V gene: TRBV19; CDR3 protein: CATKDRAGGNSPLHF; CDR3 DNA: TGTGCCACCAAGGACAGGGCCGGGGGTAATTCACCCCTCCACTTT
J gene: TRBJ2-5; clone size: many; D gene: -; V gene: TRBV19; CDR3 protein: CASSKGGETQYF; CDR3 DNA: TGTGCCAGTAGTAAGGGGGGGGAGACCCAGTACTTC
J gene: TRBJ2-2; clone size: many; D gene: TRBD2; V gene: TRBV19; CDR3 protein: CASSLLAGTNTGELFF; CDR3 DNA: TGTGCCAGTAGTCTCTTAGCGGGGACTAACACCGGGGAGCTGTTTTTT
J gene: TRBJ2-7; clone size: many; D gene: TRBD1; V gene: TRBV5-1; CDR3 protein: CASRYGTGGEQYF; CDR3 DNA: TGCGCCAGCAGATACGGGACAGGGGGCGAGCAGTACTTC
J gene: TRBJ2-1; clone size: -; D gene: TRBD2; V gene: TRBV11-2; CDR3 protein: CARGPRLAGGHNEQFF; CDR3 DNA: TGTGCCAGGGGACCTCGACTAGCGGGAGGGCACAATGAGCAGTTCTTC
J gene: TRBJ2-5; clone size: many; D gene: TRBD2; V gene: TRBV18; CDR3 protein: CASSRGLAGGDQETQYF; CDR3 DNA: TGTGCCAGCTCAAGAGGACTAGCGGGGGGGGATCAAGAGACCCAGTACTTC
J gene: TRBJ2-7; clone size: many; D gene: TRBD2; V gene: TRBV5-4; CDR3 protein: CASSLGASGIYEQYF; CDR3 DNA: TGTGCCAGCAGCTTGGGTGCTAGCGGGATATACGAGCAGTACTTC
J gene: TRBJ1-1; clone size: many; D gene: -; V gene: TRBV2; CDR3 protein: CASSPISHRFLAAFF; CDR3 DNA: TGTGCCAGCAGTCCGATTAGCCATCGGTTTCTAGCGGCTTTCTTT
J gene: TRBJ1-2; clone size: many; D gene: TRBD1; V gene: TRBV18; CDR3 protein: CASSLSGTGGDGYTF; CDR3 DNA: TGTGCCAGCTCACTCTCCGGGACAGGGGGTGATGGCTACACCTTC
J gene: TRBJ2-7; clone size: many; D gene: TRBD1; V gene: TRBV6-6; CDR3 protein: CASSKRTGTYEQYF; CDR3 DNA: TGTGCCAGCAGTAAACGGACAGGGACCTACGAGCAGTACTTC
J gene: TRBJ2-7; clone size: few; D gene: TRBD1; V gene: TRBV6-5; CDR3 protein: CASSYSYDRASDEQYF; CDR3 DNA: TGTGCCAGCAGTTACTCCTATGACAGGGCCTCCGACGAGCAGTACTTC
J gene: TRBJ1-3; clone size: many; D gene: -; V gene: TRBV27; CDR3 protein: CASSLSAQGFSGNTIYF; CDR3 DNA: TGTGCCAGCAGTTTATCGGCGCAGGGTTTCTCTGGAAACACCATATATTTT
J gene: TRBJ2-2; clone size: many; D gene: TRBD2; V gene: TRBV7-2; CDR3 protein: CASSFGGGLAGVGELFF; CDR3 DNA: TGTGCCAGCAGCTTTGGGGGGGGACTAGCGGGAGTCGGGGAGCTGTTTTTT
J gene: TRBJ1-2; clone size: many; D gene: TRBD1; V gene: TRBV11-2; CDR3 protein: CASSLDLRQGADYGYTF; CDR3 DNA: TGTGCCAGCAGCTTAGATCTCCGACAGGGGGCGGACTATGGCTACACCTTC
J gene: TRBJ2-5; clone size: many; D gene: -; V gene: TRBV7-6; CDR3 protein: CASSFPSAGQETQYF; CDR3 DNA: TGTGCCAGCAGCTTTCCTAGCGCAGGCCAAGAGACCCAGTACTTC
J gene: TRBJ1-5; clone size: many; D gene: -; V gene: TRBV2; CDR3 protein: CASSRYAQPQHF; CDR3 DNA: TGTGCCAGCTCCAGGTACGCTCAGCCCCAGCATTTT
J gene: TRBJ1-5; clone size: many; D gene: TRBD1; V gene: TRBV30; CDR3 protein: CAWSDRGRGNQPQHF; CDR3 DNA: TGTGCCTGGAGCGACAGGGGGCGAGGGAATCAGCCCCAGCATTTT
J gene: TRBJ2-6; clone size: many; D gene: TRBD1; V gene: TRBV19; CDR3 protein: CASSAQGAGANVLTF; CDR3 DNA: TGTGCCAGTAGTGCCCAGGGGGCGGGGGCCAACGTCCTGACTTTC
J gene: TRBJ2-5; clone size: -; D gene: TRBD2; V gene: TRBV2; CDR3 protein: CAGSVMSGRGETQYF; CDR3 DNA: TGTGCCGGCAGTGTTATGAGCGGGAGGGGAGAGACCCAGTACTTC
J gene: TRBJ2-5; clone size: many; D gene: -; V gene: TRBV5-6; CDR3 protein: CASSDRRGRETQYF; CDR3 DNA: TGTGCCAGCAGCGATCGGAGGGGCCGGGAGACCCAGTACTTC
J gene: TRBJ2-3; clone size: many; D gene: -; V gene: TRBV5-1; CDR3 protein: CASSPDRITDTQYF; CDR3 DNA: TGCGCCAGCAGCCCGGACAGAATCACAGATACGCAGTATTTT
J gene: TRBJ2-7; clone size: few; D gene: TRBD1; V gene: TRBV18; CDR3 protein: CASSLQGSSALSFEQYF; CDR3 DNA: TGTGCCAGCTCACTACAGGGGTCCTCGGCCCTCTCCTTCGAGCAGTACTTC
J gene: TRBJ2-1; clone size: many; D gene: TRBD2; V gene: TRBV14; CDR3 protein: CASSPLAGGTYNEQFF; CDR3 DNA: TGTGCCAGCAGCCCTTTAGCGGGGGGGACCTACAATGAGCAGTTCTTC
J gene: TRBJ2-1; clone size: many; D gene: -; V gene: TRBV7-9; CDR3 protein: CASSLVESPYNEQFF; CDR3 DNA: TGTGCCAGCAGCTTAGTGGAGTCCCCCTACAATGAGCAGTTCTTC
J gene: TRBJ2-2; clone size: many; D gene: TRBD1; V gene: TRBV7-9; CDR3 protein: CASSRQGALGTGELFF; CDR3 DNA: TGTGCCAGCAGCCGTCAGGGGGCGCTGGGCACCGGGGAGCTGTTTTTT
J gene: TRBJ1-2; clone size: many; D gene: TRBD1; V gene: TRBV7-9; CDR3 protein: CASSLGQGTYGYTF; CDR3 DNA: TGTGCCAGCAGCTTAGGACAGGGAACTTATGGCTACACCTTC
J gene: TRBJ2-5; clone size: many; D gene: TRBD1; V gene: TRBV6-5; CDR3 protein: CASRVTGAKTQYF; CDR3 DNA: TGTGCCAGCAGGGTCACAGGGGCAAAGACCCAGTACTTC
J gene: TRBJ2-7; clone size: many; D gene: TRBD2; V gene: TRBV5-6; CDR3 protein: CASSLRPSGSGEQYF; CDR3 DNA: TGTGCCAGCAGCTTGAGGCCTAGCGGGAGTGGCGAGCAGTACTTC
J gene: TRBJ2-7; clone size: many; D gene: -; V gene: TRBV5-1; CDR3 protein: CASSLFLGLAHEQYF; CDR3 DNA: TGCGCCAGCAGCTTGTTCCTGGGCCTAGCTCACGAGCAGTACTTC
J gene: TRBJ2-3; clone size: many; D gene: TRBD2; V gene: TRBV4-1; CDR3 protein: CASSQSSGRTDTQYF; CDR3 DNA: TGCGCCAGCAGCCAATCTAGCGGGAGGACAGATACGCAGTATTTT
J gene: TRBJ2-3; clone size: many; D gene: TRBD1; V gene: TRBV4-2; CDR3 protein: CASSLPGQGTDTQYF; CDR3 DNA: TGTGCCAGCAGCCTACCGGGACAGGGCACAGATACGCAGTATTTT
J gene: TRBJ2-7; clone size: many; D gene: TRBD1; V gene: TRBV6-6; CDR3 protein: CASSPDRGRVYEQYF; CDR3 DNA: TGTGCCAGCAGCCCCGACAGGGGACGGGTCTACGAGCAGTACTTC
J gene: TRBJ2-2; clone size: many; D gene: TRBD1; V gene: TRBV29-1; CDR3 protein: CSGGQGGNTGELFF; CDR3 DNA: TGCAGCGGAGGACAGGGGGGAAACACCGGGGAGCTGTTTTTT
J gene: TRBJ1-4; clone size: many; D gene: -; V gene: TRBV7-9; CDR3 protein: CASSLAMGTRNEKLFF; CDR3 DNA: TGTGCCAGCAGCTTAGCGATGGGGACAAGAAATGAAAAACTGTTTTTT
J gene: TRBJ1-2; clone size: many; D gene: -; V gene: TRBV11-2; CDR3 protein: CASSLVRGVGYTF; CDR3 DNA: TGTGCCAGCAGCTTAGTACGGGGAGTTGGCTACACCTTC
J gene: TRBJ2-7; clone size: many; D gene: -; V gene: TRBV19; CDR3 protein: CASSMRAGSYEQYF; CDR3 DNA: TGTGCCAGTAGTATGCGGGCAGGATCCTACGAGCAGTACTTC